One and the same sample provided the 28 T cell receptor beta chains below, sequenced in a study of OX40 agonist ivuxolimab in advanced cancers. The table came from immunoSEQ multiplex PCR; TCRdb's copy has only in-frame clones and leaves some out. The sample comprises 80,000 to 95,000 clones, 87% of which are singletons, and 1.3% to 1.5% rests with the top ten. The specimen was CD4+ or CD8+ T cells sorted from blood, collected in a trial of the OX40 agonist ivuxolimab. Source of these receptors: an adult with an advanced solid tumor such as melanoma, head and neck, liver or kidney cancer.

The chain recombines TRBV5-1 with TRBJ1-5; D unclear. Per germline, CDR1 SGHRS and CDR2 YFSETQ. CDR3 length: 15 residues. V lost 0 bases, J lost 2 bases, and 9 bases lay in between. The CDR3 DNA reads TGCGCCAGCAGCTTGGGGGAAGGTGGCAATCAGCCCCAGCATTTT. It specifies CASSLGEGGNQPQHF.

The chain recombines TRBV5-5 with TRBJ2-7, with a weak D call TRBD1 (5 bases). Germline CDR1 SGHKS, CDR2 YYEKEE (reference sequence). The CDR3 runs to 13 residues. Trimming pared 1 base from V and 5 bases from J, leaving 10 bases between. The CDR3 coding sequence is TGTGCCAGCAGCTTGCAGGGATCGAACGAGCAGTACTTC. Translated: CASSLQGSNEQYF.

This chain connects TRBV28 to TRBJ1-2; D is unclear. Trimming removed 8 bases at V and 3 bases at J, with 16 bases between. The CDR3 totals 14 residues. Looked up from germline, CDR1 is MDHEN and CDR2 is SYDVKM. CDR3 loop: CASLTRNIYYGYTF. CDR3 sequence (DNA): TGTGCCAGCCTAACCCGGAACATCTACTATGGCTACACCTTC.

This clone was counted a single time. This chain joins TRBV19 and TRBJ2-4; 10 bases are shared with TRBD1. This CDR3 contains 13 residues. Trimming removed 5 bases from V and 12 bases from J; junction bases left unmatched: 7. CDR1 LNHDA and CDR2 SQIVND come from the germline V gene (reference sequence). CDR3 DNA: TGTGCCAGTAGTCGCGGACAGGGGGTCGCTCAGTACTTC. This gives the protein CASSRGQGVAQYF.

This clone showed up just a few times. This chain joins TRBV19 and TRBJ1-2, with 7 bases matching TRBD1. The CDR3 has 14 residues. V gave up 7 bases and J gave up 4 bases; unmatched junction bases: 9. Germline V lookup: CDR1 LNHDA, CDR2 SQIVND (reference sequence). In nucleotides, the CDR3 is TGTGCCAGTAAGGAGGGGGCGCGGGGCTATGGCTACACCTTC. As protein: CASKEGARGYGYTF.

The chain carries TRBV6-5 and TRBJ1-6; D call uncertain. The CDR3 runs to 12 residues. The V and J ends lost 6 bases and 6 bases respectively, with 6 bases between them. Germline CDR1 is MNHEY and CDR2 is SVGAGI. Written as DNA, the CDR3 is TGTGCCAGCAGAGGACCTAATTCACCCCTCCACTTT. Its protein is CASRGPNSPLHF.

This clone was seen only once. The chain has TRBV7-2 and TRBJ1-4; D is perhaps TRBD1 (6 bases). The V gene's germline CDR1 is SGHTA and CDR2 FQGNSA. The CDR3 covers 15 residues. Trimming took off 3 bases at V and 3 bases at J, with 11 bases between the two ends. CDR3 DNA sequence: TGTGCCAGCAGCTTGAGACAGGCGGCTAATGAAAAACTGTTTTTT. It is translated as CASSLRQAANEKLFF.

This chain connects TRBV7-2 to TRBJ2-7, with a tentative D call TRBD1 (5 bases). Germline V CDR1 and CDR2: SGHTA, FQGNSA. This CDR3 comprises 15 residues. Trimming took off 0 bases at V and 3 bases at J, with 12 bases between the two ends. CDR3 DNA sequence: TGTGCCAGCAGCTTAGCGTCAGGGATAGGCTACGAGCAGTACTTC. Protein product: CASSLASGIGYEQYF.

The chain recombines TRBV2 with TRBJ2-5, with 13 nucleotides matching TRBD2. V was clipped by 6 bases and J by 3 bases; unmatched bases: 13. The germline V gene has CDR1 SNHLY and CDR2 FYNNEI. The CDR3 spans 18 residues. CDR3 sequence reads: CASSFTSGRAPIKETQYF. The CDR3 region has the DNA TGTGCCAGCAGCTTTACTAGCGGGAGGGCCCCGATCAAAGAGACCCAGTACTTC.

This clone came up a few times. The V gene is TRBV7-9, the J gene TRBJ2-6; 9 bases are a match to TRBD1. CDR3 length equals 16 residues. V trimming: 3 bases; J trimming: 2 bases; junction bases outside the gene matches: 2. Germline V gene data show CDR1 as SEHNR and CDR2 as FQNEAQ (reference sequence). CDR3 loop: CASSFTGGAGANVLTF. The CDR3 DNA follows: TGTGCCAGCAGCTTTACAGGGGGCGCTGGGGCCAACGTCCTGACTTTC.

The chain is built from TRBV25-1 and TRBJ1-4; possible D gene TRBD1, 5 bases. This CDR3 is 15 amino acids long. Germline V lookup: CDR1 MGHDK, CDR2 SYGVNS. With 6 bases removed from V and 3 bases from J, the gap between germline ends came to 14 bases. The CDR3 bases are TGTGCCAGCAGCCCCCCGGGGGTGGCTAATGAAAAACTGTTTTTT. This codes for CASSPPGVANEKLFF.

The chain joins TRBV7-6 to TRBJ1-4; no firm D call. The V gene lost 3 bases and the J gene lost 4 bases, with 9 bases spanning the gap. Germline-derived CDR1 and CDR2 are SGHVS and FNYEAQ. The CDR3 spans 14 residues. In DNA, the CDR3 is TGTGCCAGCAGCTTGACCGAATATAATGAAAAACTGTTTTTT. Residues: CASSLTEYNEKLFF.

The chain recombines TRBV7-9 with TRBJ1-2; the D gene is possibly TRBD1 (6 bases). CDR1 is SEHNR, CDR2 FQNEAQ, per germline (reference sequence). This CDR3 is 13 amino acids long. The V end was cut by 2 bases, the J end by 6 bases, with 10 bases between. In nucleotides, the CDR3 is TGTGCCAGCAGCTTAAACAGGGCTAATGGCTACACCTTC. It is translated as CASSLNRANGYTF.

The chain has TRBV11-2 and TRBJ2-7; D call uncertain. The V gene's germline CDR1 is SGHAT and CDR2 FQNNGV. This CDR3 spans 14 amino acids. V dropped 5 bases and J dropped 1 base, with 12 bases sitting between them. The chain's CDR3 is CASSPSTGSYEQYF. The CDR3 bases are TGTGCCAGCAGCCCATCGACTGGTTCCTACGAGCAGTACTTC.

V is TRBV5-1 and J is TRBJ1-1; D is uncertain. Trimming removed 1 base from V and 2 bases from J, with 9 bases in between. CDR3 size: 14 residues. Germline values: CDR1 SGHRS, CDR2 YFSETQ. DNA for the CDR3: TGCGCCAGCAGCTTGAGTCAGGCTAACACTGAAGCTTTCTTT. Encoded protein: CASSLSQANTEAFF.

This chain connects TRBV7-9 to TRBJ2-3, with 7 bases matching TRBD1. Germline V lookup: CDR1 SEHNR, CDR2 FQNEAQ (reference sequence). The CDR3 totals 16 residues. V gave up 5 bases and J gave up 1 base; unmatched junction bases: 9. The CDR3 DNA is TGTGCCAGCAGCGTCGGGACAGCATACGGCACAGATACGCAGTATTTT. Protein product: CASSVGTAYGTDTQYF.

The chain uses TRBV29-1 and TRBJ2-7; no firm D call. Per the germline V gene, CDR1 is SQVTM and CDR2 is ANQGSEA. This CDR3 spans 13 amino acids. The V end lost 4 bases, the J end lost 5 bases, and 15 bases lay between the germline ends. CDR3 amino acids: CSVALFTAHEQYF. DNA of the CDR3: TGCAGCGTTGCCCTATTCACCGCGCACGAGCAGTACTTC.

The chain has TRBV5-1 and TRBJ1-2; D is ambiguous. CDR1 is SGHRS and CDR2 is YFSETQ in the germline V gene. The CDR3 is 15 residues long. Trimming left V 4 bases short and J 10 bases short, with 23 bases between. CDR3 region: CASSTDGVLPWLYTF. The CDR3 DNA sequence: TGCGCCAGCAGCACGGACGGAGTCCTCCCTTGGCTCTACACCTTC.

The rearrangement joins TRBV2 to TRBJ1-2, with unresolved D. CDR1 SNHLY and CDR2 FYNNEI come from the germline V gene. This CDR3 contains 15 residues. Between the trimmed V and J ends, which lost 7 bases and 4 bases, there was a span of 19 bases. CDR3 sequence reads: CASTVNSVRVYGYTF. In nucleotides, the CDR3 is TGTGCCAGCACTGTAAACTCTGTACGGGTCTATGGCTACACCTTC.

For the CDR3, the DNA is TGCGCCAGCAGCTTCTCCAGGGGGGGAGTGGAGACCCAGTACTTC. It specifies CASSFSRGGVETQYF. The chain recombines TRBV5-1 with TRBJ2-5, with D perhaps being TRBD1 or TRBD2 (7 bases each). The CDR3 runs 15 residues. The germline gives CDR1 SGHRS, CDR2 YFSETQ. Trimming shortened V by 2 bases and J by 5 bases, and 16 bases separated the two germline ends.

The chain employs TRBV18 and TRBJ2-7; 8 nucleotides agree with TRBD1. CDR1 and CDR2 from the germline V gene are KGHSH and LQKENI. J lost 5 bases, V lost 3 bases, and 9 bases had no gene match. The length of the CDR3 is 15 residues. DNA for the CDR3: TGTGCCAGCTCACCCGGTGGACAGGGAAACAACGAGCAGTACTTC. Its translation: CASSPGGQGNNEQYF.

The CDR3 here is CASSRAGTGTYEQYF. The CDR3 coding sequence is TGTGCCAGCAGTCGCGCCGGGACAGGGACCTACGAGCAGTACTTC. The gene calls are TRBV6-5 and TRBJ2-7, with TRBD1 matching over 9 bases. With V trimmed by 5 bases and J by 2 bases, 7 bases remained unmatched. CDR1 and CDR2 from the germline V gene are MNHEY and SVGAGI. This CDR3 is built from 15 residues.

The chain combines TRBV4-3 with TRBJ1-3; 8 bases are shared with TRBD1. CDR1 and CDR2 from the germline V gene are LGHNA and YSLEER. The CDR3 spans 16 residues. V trimming: 1 base; J trimming: 4 bases; junction bases outside the gene matches: 6. The CDR3 sequence is CASSQGQGTGGNTIYF. The CDR3, as DNA: TGCGCCAGCAGCCAAGGACAGGGGACGGGGGGAAACACCATATATTTT.

The genes are TRBV7-8 and TRBJ1-2; TRBD1 might be the D (6 bases). The V gene's germline CDR1 is SGHVS and CDR2 FQNEAQ. The CDR3 totals 15 residues. Trimming stripped 2 bases from V and 7 bases from J, with 17 bases between. The CDR3 coding sequence is TGTGCCAGCAGCTTATTAGGCCGGACAGATGGTGGCTACACCTTC. Its translation: CASSLLGRTDGGYTF.

This sequence joins TRBV7-2 and TRBJ1-1; D is undetermined. The CDR3 extends over 13 amino acids. V lost 1 base to trimming and J lost 3 bases, with 6 bases between them. Germline CDR1 SGHTA, CDR2 FQGNSA. CDR3 sequence: CASSLGIDTEAFF. CDR3 coding DNA: TGTGCCAGCAGCTTAGGCATAGACACTGAAGCTTTCTTT.

The chain uses TRBV30 and TRBJ2-5; 15 bases line up with TRBD2. CDR3 length: 14 amino acids. CDR1 and CDR2 (germline): GTSNPN, SVGIG (reference sequence). Written as DNA, the CDR3 is TGTGGGACTAGCGGGGGGGGGTACCAAGAGACCCAGTACTTC. It is translated as CGTSGGGYQETQYF.

The chain carries TRBV20-1 and TRBJ1-1; no clear D gene. This CDR3 contains 11 residues. The V and J ends lost 0 bases and 10 bases respectively, with 9 bases between them. Per germline, CDR1 DFQATT and CDR2 SNEGSKA (reference sequence). The CDR3 sequence: CSAREPRGAFF. The CDR3 DNA sequence: TGCAGTGCTAGAGAGCCTCGGGGAGCTTTCTTT.

This chain connects TRBV9 to TRBJ2-1, with D uncertain. Germline assignment: CDR1 SGDLS and CDR2 YYNGEE. The V gene lost 6 bases and the J gene lost 8 bases, with 15 bases spanning the gap. CDR3 size: 13 residues. The CDR3 is CASTPGYGYEQFF. Written as DNA, the CDR3 is TGTGCCAGCACCCCCGGTTACGGCTATGAGCAGTTCTTC.